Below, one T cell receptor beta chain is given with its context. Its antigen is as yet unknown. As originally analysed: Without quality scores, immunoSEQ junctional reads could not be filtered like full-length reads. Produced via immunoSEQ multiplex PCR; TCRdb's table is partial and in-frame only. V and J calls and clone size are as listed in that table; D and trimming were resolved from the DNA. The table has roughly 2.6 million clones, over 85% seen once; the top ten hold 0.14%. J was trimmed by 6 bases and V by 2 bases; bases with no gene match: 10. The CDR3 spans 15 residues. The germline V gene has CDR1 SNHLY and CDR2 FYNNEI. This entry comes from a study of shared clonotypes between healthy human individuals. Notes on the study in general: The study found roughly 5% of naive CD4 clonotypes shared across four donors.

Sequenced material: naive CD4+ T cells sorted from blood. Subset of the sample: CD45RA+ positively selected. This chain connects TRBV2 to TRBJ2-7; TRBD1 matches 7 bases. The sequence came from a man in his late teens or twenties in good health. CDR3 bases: TGTGCCAGCAGTGAATCCTTAAATACAGGGGCCGAGCAGTACTTC. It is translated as CASSESLNTGAEQYF.